Presented here are 15 T cell receptor beta chains from one specimen sequenced in a study of PD-L1 blockade in urothelial cancer. Time point in this sample: pretreatment peripheral blood. Produced via immunoSEQ multiplex PCR; TCRdb's table is partial and in-frame only. The repertoire includes tens of thousands of clones, around 88% of them detected once, and about 16% sits in the top ten. The specimen was PBMCs, collected around atezolizumab (anti-PD-L1) treatment. These receptors were taken from a man between 60 and 75 years old with urothelial cancer.

The chain combines TRBV19 with TRBJ1-5; D uncertain. V lost 4 bases and J 4 bases, leaving 14 bases between the germline ends. The germline V gene has CDR1 LNHDA and CDR2 SQIVND (reference sequence). The length of the CDR3 is 15 residues. DNA of the CDR3: TGTGCCAGTAGTAAGGACGGGGTCTGGAATCAGCCCCAGCATTTT. Its translation is CASSKDGVWNQPQHF.

The chain joins TRBV7-3 to TRBJ2-3, with 8 nucleotides matching TRBD1. The CDR3 runs to 13 residues. Unmatched junction bases numbered 3, after V lost 5 bases and J lost 5 bases. The V gene's germline CDR1 is SGHTA and CDR2 FQGTGA. The CDR3: CASSRGQGDTQYF. CDR3 in DNA: TGTGCCAGCAGCCGTGGACAGGGAGATACGCAGTATTTT.

This chain links TRBV7-9 with TRBJ2-2; D not resolved. This CDR3 spans 14 amino acids. Between the trimmed V and J ends, which lost 7 bases and 7 bases, there was a span of 16 bases. Germline CDR1 and CDR2: SEHNR and FQNEAQ (reference sequence). The chain's CDR3 is CASTIPQNNGELFF. In DNA, the CDR3 is TGTGCCAGCACCATACCCCAGAATAACGGGGAGCTGTTTTTT.

This clone was detected once. CDR3: CASSARPSGGLNTGELFF. The CDR3 region has the DNA TGTGCCAGCAGCGCCAGGCCTAGCGGGGGCCTGAACACCGGGGAGCTGTTTTTT. V is TRBV7-8 and J is TRBJ2-2, with 10 bases identical to TRBD2. The CDR3 spans 18 residues. Germline lookup yields CDR1 SGHVS and CDR2 FQNEAQ. Trimming removed 5 bases from V and 1 base from J; junction bases left unmatched: 10.

This clone was observed a handful of times. J is TRBJ2-5 and V is TRBV2; 8 nucleotides align to TRBD2. The germline CDR1 and CDR2 sequences are SNHLY and FYNNEI. This CDR3 contains 14 residues. Unmatched junction bases numbered 10, after V lost 8 bases and J lost 5 bases. The CDR3 bases are TGTGCCAGCGGGGACGGGGGGGCCCGGGAGACCCAGTACTTC. Translated: CASGDGGARETQYF. Looking up the rest from reference TRBV2 and TRBJ2-5 gives the full variable domain: EPEVTQTPSHQVTQMGQEVILRCVPISNHLYFYWYRQILGQKVEFLVSFYNNEISEKSEIFDDQFSVERPDGSNFTLKIRSTKLEDSAMYFCASGDGGARETQYFGPGTRLLVL.

This clone showed up just once. The rearrangement uses TRBV5-1 and TRBJ2-7, with a tentative D call TRBD2 (6 bases). The ends were cut back, 4 bases at V and 2 bases at J, with 10 bases in the middle. This CDR3 is 13 amino acids long. Looked up from germline, CDR1 is SGHRS and CDR2 is YFSETQ. CDR3 sequence: CASSPEGTYEQYF. CDR3 DNA: TGCGCCAGCAGCCCGGAGGGCACCTACGAGCAGTACTTC.

The chain links TRBV7-9 to TRBJ1-6; 11 bases are shared with TRBD1. Germline CDR1 is SEHNR and CDR2 is FQNEAQ (reference sequence). The CDR3 is made up of 16 amino acids. With 3 bases clipped from V and 3 bases from J, the junction kept 1 base outside the gene matches. CDR3 bases: TGTGCCAGCAGCTTGGGGACAGGGGGCTATAATTCACCCCTCCACTTT. Amino acid sequence: CASSLGTGGYNSPLHF.

V gene TRBV28 combines with J gene TRBJ2-3, with TRBD2 identical over 14 bases. Germline V gene data show CDR1 as MDHEN and CDR2 as SYDVKM. The CDR3 has 16 amino acids. V trimming: 5 bases; J trimming: 5 bases; junction bases outside the gene matches: 6. DNA for the CDR3: TGTGCCAGCAGTATGACTAGCGGGGGGGCCTTAGATACGCAGTATTTT. Translation gives CASSMTSGGALDTQYF.

The V and J genes are TRBV9 and TRBJ1-2; D is ambiguous. The CDR3 totals 15 residues. Trimming left V 0 bases short and J 5 bases short, with 14 bases between. Germline V gene sequence: CDR1 SGDLS, CDR2 YYNGEE. DNA of the CDR3: TGTGCCAGCAGCGTAGGTAGAGGAACGACTTATGGCTACACCTTC. This sequence encodes CASSVGRGTTYGYTF.

This rearrangement joins TRBV7-2 to TRBJ2-3, with 11 bases aligning to TRBD2. J was trimmed by 2 bases and V by 6 bases; bases with no gene match: 4. Germline V CDR1 and CDR2: SGHTA, FQGNSA. CDR3 size: 15 residues. This CDR3 is CASRLAGGYTDTQYF. The CDR3 DNA reads as TGTGCCAGCAGGCTAGCGGGGGGCTACACAGATACGCAGTATTTT. Supplemented by reference TRBV7-2 and TRBJ2-3, the full variable domain reads GAGVSQSPSNKVTEKGKDVELRCDPISGHTALYWYRQSLGQGLEFLIYFQGNSAPDKSGLPSDRFSAERTGGSVSTLTIQRTQQEDSAVYLCASRLAGGYTDTQYFGPGTRLTVL.

The CDR3 DNA follows: TGCGCCAGCAGCGGGACTAGCGGGGGGCTTATCACAACAGATACGCAGTATTTT. Translated: CASSGTSGGLITTDTQYF. The genes are TRBV5-1 and TRBJ2-3, with 15 bases matching TRBD2. Germline CDR1 SGHRS, CDR2 YFSETQ. V lost 4 bases, J lost 3 bases, and 9 bases stayed unmatched. The length of the CDR3 is 18 residues. Complete variable domain (other parts from reference TRBV5-1 and TRBJ2-3): KAGVTQTPRYLIKTRGQQVTLSCSPISGHRSVSWYQQTPGQGLQFLFEYFSETQRNKGNFPGRFSGRQFSNSRSEMNVSTLELGDSALYLCASSGTSGGLITTDTQYFGPGTRLTVL.

The chain combines TRBV5-1 with TRBJ2-3; 13 bases line up with TRBD2. With V trimmed by 4 bases and J by 4 bases, 6 bases remained unmatched. The germline V gene encodes CDR1 SGHRS and CDR2 YFSETQ. CDR3 length equals 16 residues. Here the CDR3 reads CASSTGLAGAADTQYF. The CDR3 DNA sequence: TGCGCCAGCAGCACCGGACTAGCGGGGGCGGCAGATACGCAGTATTTT.

This clone was detected only once. CDR3 residues: CASSPGTNYNEQFF. The CDR3 DNA sequence: TGTGCCAGCAGCCCCGGGACTAACTACAATGAGCAGTTCTTC. The genes are TRBV9 and TRBJ2-1, with 7 positions matching TRBD2. The CDR3 runs to 14 residues. Trimming took 4 bases from V and 3 from J; bases not matched to a gene: 4. The germline V gene encodes CDR1 SGDLS and CDR2 YYNGEE. Variable domain in full (rest from reference TRBV9 and TRBJ2-1): DSGVTQTPKHLITATGQRVTLRCSPRSGDLSVYWYQQSLDQGLQFLIQYYNGEERAKGNILERFSAQQFPDLHSELNLSSLELGDSALYFCASSPGTNYNEQFFGPGTRLTVL.

This chain links TRBV5-5 with TRBJ2-3; TRBD1 might be the D (6 bases). Looked up from germline, CDR1 is SGHKS and CDR2 is YYEKEE (reference sequence). CDR3 length equals 17 residues. The V end lost 1 base, the J end lost 0 bases, and 15 bases lay between the germline ends. This CDR3 reads CASSLRRTDSSTDTQYF. DNA for the CDR3: TGTGCCAGCAGCTTGAGGCGGACAGATTCTAGCACAGATACGCAGTATTTT.

The V gene is TRBV6-5, the J gene TRBJ2-1, with D perhaps matching TRBD1 (6 bases). The CDR3 is 14 residues long. Deletions cut 4 bases from V and 6 bases from J, with 13 bases between. CDR1 MNHEY and CDR2 SVGAGI come from the germline V gene. The CDR3 here is CASSSLTGSNEQFF. The CDR3 nucleotides are TGTGCCAGCAGTTCGCTAACAGGGTCCAATGAGCAGTTCTTC.